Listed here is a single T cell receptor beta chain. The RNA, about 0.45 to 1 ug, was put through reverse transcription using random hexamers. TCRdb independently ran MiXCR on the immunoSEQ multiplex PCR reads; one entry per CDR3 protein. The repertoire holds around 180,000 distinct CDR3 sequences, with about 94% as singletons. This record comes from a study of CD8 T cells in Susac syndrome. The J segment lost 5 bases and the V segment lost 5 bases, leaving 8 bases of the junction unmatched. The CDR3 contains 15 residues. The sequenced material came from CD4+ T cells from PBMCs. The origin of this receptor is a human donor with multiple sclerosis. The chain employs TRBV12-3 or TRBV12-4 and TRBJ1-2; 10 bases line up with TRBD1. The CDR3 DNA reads TGTGCCAGCAGTCCCTACGCGGACAGGGGGTATGGCTACACCTTC. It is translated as CASSPYADRGYGYTF.